This TCR beta chain was identified in a study of regulatory T cells in long-lasting Graves disease. Study details: Persistent Graves' disease meant over 5 years of antithyroid drugs with positive TSH receptor antibodies. Study results and caveats: Among persistent patients, a larger number of public clonotypes were shared (about 2,700) than among newly diagnosed patients (roughly 910).

Germline V lookup: CDR1 MDHEN, CDR2 SYDVKM. V shed 5 bases and J 4 bases; nucleotides not matched to a gene: 4. This CDR3 region has 16 residues. There are many counts of this clonotype. Antigen: not known. The time point is: persistent/refractory GD, antithyroid drugs over 5 years with positive TRAb. With RNA extracted from PBMCs as input, the TCR library was made. Investigators report Graves' disease was diagnosed under American Thyroid Association guidelines. According to the study, TCR beta libraries were built with iRepertoire HTBI primers and CDR3-region Arm-PCR. TCRdb re-analysed the multiplex PCR reads in MiXCR, keeping a single row per CDR3 protein. Among 450,000 or so distinct CDR3 sequences listed, 22% were seen once.

Sequencing used peripheral blood mononuclear cells (PBMCs), obtained when the disease was refractory, from a patient treated with antithyroid drugs. This chain joins TRBV28 and TRBJ2-2; TRBD2 aligns across 13 bases. This receptor was taken from a female donor with Graves disease. The CDR3 coding sequence is TGTGCCAGCAGTCCGGGACTAGCGGGACGCACCGGGGAGCTGTTTTTT. It codes for CASSPGLAGRTGELFF.